Listed here are 10 T cell receptor beta chains from one sample, sequenced in a study of blood T cell repertoires in COVID-19. Sequenced by immunoSEQ multiplex PCR; TCRdb stores in-frame clones only, minus some. The sample lists 250,000 to 350,000 clones; about nine tenths were seen once. The sequenced material came from peripheral blood. The receptors come from a woman aged 45-65 years who had recovered from COVID-19.

The genes are TRBV3-1 (or the pseudogene TRBV3-2) and TRBJ2-1; 11 bases map to TRBD2. The germline gives CDR1 LGHDT, CDR2 YNNKEL (reference sequence). The J segment lost 7 bases and the V segment lost 3 bases, leaving 5 bases of the junction unmatched. The CDR3 loop spans 15 amino acids. The CDR3 DNA sequence: TGTGCCAGCAGCCAGGTCCCTAGCGGGGGGAATGAGCAGTTCTTC. Protein product: CASSQVPSGGNEQFF.

The V call is TRBV2, the J call TRBJ1-1; D remains ambiguous. There are 17 residues in the CDR3. V gave up 4 bases and J gave up 0 bases, with 18 bases separating them. The germline V gene has CDR1 SNHLY and CDR2 FYNNEI. This chain's CDR3 is CASSGEGPGTLNTEAFF. The CDR3 nucleotides read TGTGCCAGCAGTGGAGAAGGGCCGGGAACCCTGAACACTGAAGCTTTCTTT.

This clone showed up just once. The chain is built from TRBV5-1 and TRBJ2-7, with TRBD1 matching 10 bases. Germline CDR1 and CDR2: SGHRS and YFSETQ. The CDR3 totals 14 residues. J was trimmed by 5 bases and V by 5 bases; bases with no gene match: 7. DNA of the CDR3: TGCGCCAGCAGAATCCGGACAGGGGGGAACGAGCAGTACTTC. Its protein is CASRIRTGGNEQYF.

The rearrangement joins TRBV6-5 to TRBJ2-1; D is unclear. Germline values: CDR1 MNHEY, CDR2 SVGAGI. The V and J ends lost 11 bases and 2 bases respectively, with 19 bases between them. The CDR3 spans 15 residues. As DNA, the CDR3 is TGTGCCGGTCGACTCGACCAAAGAACCTACAATGAGCAGTTCTTC. Protein: CAGRLDQRTYNEQFF.

This chain connects TRBV5-4 to TRBJ1-2, with unresolved D. The V gene lost 5 bases and the J gene lost 5 bases, with 19 bases spanning the gap. This CDR3 has 15 residues. Looked up from germline, CDR1 is SGHNT and CDR2 is YYREEE (reference sequence). The CDR3 DNA is TGTGCCAGCAGATTCGCGGGAACGGCACAATATGGCTACACCTTC. Residues: CASRFAGTAQYGYTF.

The chain uses TRBV27 and TRBJ1-6; D may be TRBD1 (5 bases). The germline V gene has CDR1 MNHEY and CDR2 SMNVEV (reference sequence). With 5 bases removed from V and 4 bases from J, the gap between germline ends came to 9 bases. This CDR3 has 14 amino acids. The CDR3 DNA sequence: TGTGCCAGCAGTGTACAGGAGTATAATTCACCCCTCCACTTT. It translates to CASSVQEYNSPLHF.

This chain joins TRBV7-2 and TRBJ2-7, with 10 bases aligning to TRBD2. Germline CDR1 is SGHTA and CDR2 is FQGNSA. Losses at the gene ends were 1 base for V and 3 bases for J; bases not matched to a gene: 9. This CDR3 is 17 amino acids long. The CDR3 nucleotides read TGTGCCAGCAGCTTAGGGGTAGCGGGAGGATCCGGCTACGAGCAGTACTTC. Encoded protein: CASSLGVAGGSGYEQYF.

J is TRBJ2-1 and V is TRBV5-4; TRBD1 aligns across 9 bases. CDR1 and CDR2 (germline): SGHNT, YYREEE (reference sequence). V shed 1 base and J 13 bases; nucleotides not matched to a gene: 9. This CDR3 contains 14 residues. The CDR3 protein is CASSLNRDRVDQFF. As DNA, the CDR3 is TGTGCCAGCAGCTTGAATCGGGACAGGGTTGATCAGTTCTTC.

This clone is a singleton in its sample. The V call is TRBV20-1, the J call TRBJ1-2, with D perhaps matching TRBD1 (5 bases). Germline V gene data show CDR1 as DFQATT and CDR2 as SNEGSKA (reference sequence). The CDR3 length is 14 residues. V dropped 3 bases and J dropped 6 bases, with 17 bases sitting between them. CDR3 nucleotide sequence: TGCAGTGCTAGTGCCCCGGGGGTGAGGAATGGCTACACCTTC. Translation: CSASAPGVRNGYTF.

The rearrangement links TRBV7-9 to TRBJ2-1; 9 bases align to TRBD2. V lost 3 bases to trimming and J lost 7 bases; unmatched junction nucleotides: 10. CDR1 is SEHNR and CDR2 is FQNEAQ in the germline V gene (reference sequence). This CDR3 region has 16 residues. The CDR3: CASSFSGTSSSNEQFF. The CDR3, as DNA: TGTGCCAGCAGCTTTTCCGGGACTAGCTCTTCTAATGAGCAGTTCTTC.